These 5 T cell receptor beta chains came from one sample sequenced in a study of cytomegalovirus exposure and HLA in healthy donors (dated by TCRdb to about 2017). The method behind the library was the immunoSEQ multiplex PCR assay. For the multiplex PCR, a mixture combining 60 forward primers for TCR Vbeta segments and 13 reverse primers for TCR Jbeta segments was used. Held by TCRdb, this immuneACCESS table contains in-frame sequences only and omits some clones. Under half of the omission traces to an unresolved V gene where checked; the cause of the rest is unknown. This sample comprises 99,000 or so clones, 65% to 85% of them detected only once. Jointly, the top ten make up roughly 5.7% of the sample. Material: PBMCs. The receptors derive from a male donor in good health and CMV-seronegative.

DNA of the CDR3: TGTGCCAGCAGCCGGGACAACTACGAGCAGTACTTC. It specifies CASSRDNYEQYF. The genes are TRBV7-2 and TRBJ2-5, with TRBD1 as a possible D gene (6 bases). The DNA end is more similar to TRBJ2-7, so the J call may be wrong. Germline-derived CDR1 and CDR2 are SGHTA and FQGNSA. This CDR3 spans 12 amino acids.

This clone showed up just a few times. Within the sample, other DNA sequences also encode this same CDR3. The chain recombines TRBV5-1 with TRBJ2-1; 8 bases are a match to TRBD2. Germline CDR1 and CDR2: SGHRS and YFSETQ. V was pared by 3 bases and J by 4 bases, with 3 bases of the junction left unmatched. This CDR3 spans 14 amino acids. CDR3 bases: TGCGCCAGCAGCTCCGCGGGGGGTTACAATGAGCAGTTCTTC. It yields the protein CASSSAGGYNEQFF.

The chain couples TRBV10-2 to TRBJ1-5; no firm D call. The V and J ends lost 0 bases and 9 bases respectively, with 12 bases between them. Per germline, CDR1 WSHSY and CDR2 SAAADI. The CDR3 spans 14 residues. The DNA for the CDR3 is TGCGCCAGCAGTGAGTCGATTATCGGTTGGCCCCAGCATTTT. This gives the protein CASSESIIGWPQHF.

The rearrangement uses TRBV10-3 and TRBJ1-5; TRBD1 matches at 10 bases. CDR3 length equals 15 residues. V lost 6 bases to trimming and J lost 11 bases; unmatched junction nucleotides: 13. Germline CDR1 is ENHRY and CDR2 is SYGVKD. CDR3 bases: TGTGCCATCAGCGCACGGGACAGGGGCCTATCAGCCCAGCATTTT. Translated, it gives CAISARDRGLSAQHF.

In its sample, this clone was seen a few times. This chain links TRBV6-4 with TRBJ1-5; no clear D. V lost 6 bases to trimming and J lost 0 bases, with 12 bases between them. Germline CDR1 MRHNA, CDR2 SNTAGT. The CDR3 is made up of 15 amino acids. The CDR3 sequence: CASSAADSSNQPQHF. The CDR3 bases are TGTGCCAGCAGCGCCGCTGACTCTAGCAATCAGCCCCAGCATTTT.